A single sample is the source of the 29 T cell receptor beta chains below, sequenced in a study of Graves' ophthalmopathy and Graves' hyperthyroidism. The authors amplified TCR beta CDR3 regions, and they did so from RNA transcripts for repertoire sequencing. Second-round multiplex PCR came after a first-round RT-PCR that employed HTBI primers. TCRdb reprocessed the multiplex PCR reads with MiXCR, giving one entry per CDR3 protein. The profile covers about 600,000 distinct CDR3 sequences, with roughly 40% appearing a single time and roughly 4.5% taken by the ten largest. The specimen was peripheral blood or thyroid tissue (not recorded which). These receptors came from an adult man with Graves' hyperthyroidism.

This clonotype appeared many times. V usage is TRBV7-2 and J usage is TRBJ2-7; D could derive from TRBD1 or TRBD2 (5 bases each). The CDR3 is 15 amino acids. Trimming stripped 5 bases from V and 6 bases from J, with 20 bases between. Germline V gene data show CDR1 as SGHTA and CDR2 as FQGNSA. In DNA, the CDR3 is TGTGCCAGCAGCCGCGATCGGACACGGGACGGCGAGCAGTACTTC. This sequence encodes CASSRDRTRDGEQYF.

The V call is TRBV7-9, the J call TRBJ1-1, with unresolved D. CDR1 is SEHNR and CDR2 is FQNEAQ in the germline V gene (reference sequence). Trimming removed 11 bases at V and 7 bases at J, with 17 bases between. The CDR3 consists of 12 residues. The DNA for the CDR3 is TGTGCCGTCTCAGCGTCCAGCCGTGAAGCTTTCTTT. This translates into CAVSASSREAFF. Variable domain in full (rest from reference TRBV7-9 and TRBJ1-1): DTGVSQNPRHKITKRGQNVTFRCDPISEHNRLYWYRQTLGQGPEFLTYFQNEAQLEKSRLLSDRFSAERPKGSFSTLEIQRTEQGDSAMYLCAVSASSREAFFGQGTRLTVV.

The chain has TRBV6-5 and TRBJ2-6; D gene uncertain. Germline V gene lookup returns CDR1 MNHEY and CDR2 SVGAGI. The length of the CDR3 is 15 residues. The V end lost 6 bases, the J end lost 0 bases, and 9 bases lay between the germline ends. The CDR3 DNA sequence: TGTGCCAGCAGAAGATGGTTCTCTGGGGCCAACGTCCTGACTTTC. Its translation is CASRRWFSGANVLTF.

Ten or more counts support this clonotype. V usage is TRBV5-1 and J usage is TRBJ1-4; perhaps TRBD1 as D (5 bases). The CDR3 has 14 amino acids. Germline V lookup: CDR1 SGHRS, CDR2 YFSETQ. Trimming removed 4 bases from V and 7 bases from J, with 14 bases in between. Here the CDR3 DNA reads TGCGCCAGCAGCCCTGACAGTACGAGTGAAAAACTGTTTTTT. This gives the protein CASSPDSTSEKLFF.

In its sample, this clonotype was seen many times. The chain is built from TRBV7-8 and TRBJ2-7; D uncertain. Germline V lookup: CDR1 SGHVS, CDR2 FQNEAQ. Trimming took off 1 base at V and 5 bases at J, with 6 bases between the two ends. CDR3 size: 12 residues. Here the CDR3 reads CASSLGSDEQYF. For the CDR3, the DNA is TGTGCCAGCAGCTTAGGGAGTGACGAGCAGTACTTC.

This clonotype showed up many times. The chain combines TRBV9 with TRBJ2-5; D is ambiguous. Trimming took off 1 base at V and 1 base at J, with 5 bases between the two ends. The CDR3 runs 13 residues. Germline loops: CDR1 SGDLS, CDR2 YYNGEE. DNA of the CDR3: TGTGCCAGCAGCGTACCTCCCCAAGAGACCCAGTACTTC. Protein: CASSVPPQETQYF.

A remark on this clonotype: Germline is not matched at one junction end, which may reflect a read error. The chain recombines TRBV7-2 with TRBJ2-2, with a possible D match to TRBD2 (5 bases). The CDR3 is made up of 14 amino acids. Looked up from germline, CDR1 is SGHTA and CDR2 is FQGNSA. The CDR3 region is CASSLSTYTGELSW. The CDR3 nucleotides are TGTGCCAGCAGCTTGTCTACATACACCGGGGAGCTGTCTTGG.

This clonotype was picked up many times. The rearrangement joins TRBV7-9 to TRBJ2-5; D possibly corresponds to TRBD1 (5 bases). The CDR3 contains 14 residues. Germline CDR1 and CDR2: SEHNR and FQNEAQ (reference sequence). V was cut by 2 bases and J by 2 bases, with 9 bases left in between. The CDR3 sequence: CASSLTQGQETQYF. For the CDR3, the DNA is TGTGCCAGCAGCTTAACCCAGGGACAAGAGACCCAGTACTTC.

In the case of this clonotype: Given a much more abundant clone one base away, this may be a read error. The chain carries TRBV7-9 and TRBJ1-6, with 7 bases aligning to TRBD1. The CDR3 covers 15 residues. The V gene's germline CDR1 is SEHNR and CDR2 FQNEAQ (reference sequence). The CDR3 DNA is TGCGCCAGCAGCCAACTGGGACAGAGGAATCCACCCCTCCACTTT. It codes for CASSQLGQRNPPLHF. Based on the CDR3 plus reference TRBV7-9 and TRBJ1-6, the full variable domain is DTGVSQNPRHKITKRGQNVTFRCDPISEHNRLYWYRQTLGQGPEFLTYFQNEAQLEKSRLLSDRFSAERPKGSFSTLEIQRTEQGDSAMYLCASSQLGQRNPPLHFGNGTRLTVT.

The table lists this clonotype with many counts. The chain recombines TRBV5-6 with TRBJ2-7; a weak D match, TRBD1 (6 bases). CDR3 length equals 15 residues. Germline loops: CDR1 SGHDT, CDR2 YYEEEE. Between the trimmed V and J ends, which lost 4 bases and 0 bases, there was a span of 14 bases. The CDR3 DNA reads as TGTGCCAGCAGCATCGACAGGCCAAGCTCCTACGAGCAGTACTTC. Its protein is CASSIDRPSSYEQYF.

The chain recombines TRBV7-9 with TRBJ1-5, with D possibly being TRBD1 (6 bases). Trimming removed 1 base at V and 2 bases at J, with 18 bases between. The CDR3 has 18 amino acids. CDR1 and CDR2 (germline): SEHNR, FQNEAQ (reference sequence). This CDR3 is CASSLDRTVRSGNQPQHF. Written as DNA, the CDR3 is TGTGCCAGCAGCTTAGATCGGACAGTAAGGAGTGGCAATCAGCCCCAGCATTTT.

This clonotype was recorded a few times. The J gene is TRBJ2-2, the V gene TRBV20-1, with D perhaps matching TRBD1 (5 bases). From germline, CDR1 is DFQATT and CDR2 SNEGSKA (reference sequence). The V gene lost 0 bases and the J gene lost 0 bases, with 11 bases spanning the gap. The CDR3 runs to 16 residues. CDR3 sequence (DNA): TGCAGTGCTAGAGATCTAGGGGCCGCGAACACCGGGGAGCTGTTTTTT. This encodes CSARDLGAANTGELFF.

With respect to this clonotype: Being one base from a much bigger clone, this may be a read error. This chain links TRBV6-1 with TRBJ1-5; 8 bases agree with TRBD1. The CDR3 is 15 amino acids. After removal of 4 bases from V and 1 base from J, the junction contained 3 bases not matched to a gene. The germline CDR1 and CDR2 sequences are MNHNS and SASEGT. CDR3 in DNA: TGTGCCAGCAGTGGCGGACAGGGAAGCAATCAGCCCCAGCATTTT. This gives the protein CASSGGQGSNQPQHF.

This clonotype was counted many times. The chain carries TRBV11-2 and TRBJ2-5; perhaps D is TRBD1 or TRBD2 (5 bases each). Germline CDR1 is SGHAT and CDR2 is FQNNGV. V was shortened by 1 base and J by 0 bases, with 21 bases between the two germline ends. The CDR3 loop spans 19 amino acids. The CDR3 region is CASSLVPRGYRTDQETQYF. The CDR3 coding sequence is TGTGCCAGCAGCTTAGTCCCGAGGGGCTATCGTACAGACCAAGAGACCCAGTACTTC.

The rearrangement links TRBV11-3 to TRBJ2-7, with D possibly being TRBD1 (6 bases). Germline V gene sequence: CDR1 SGHNT, CDR2 YENEEA. This CDR3 spans 13 amino acids. The CDR3 sequence: CASSFGSWEQGEV. The CDR3 coding sequence is TGTGCCAGCAGCTTCGGTAGCTGGGAACAGGGCGAGGTC.

This clonotype was counted at least ten times. This chain joins TRBV20-1 and TRBJ1-1; no firm D call. Germline assignment: CDR1 DFQATT and CDR2 SNEGSKA (reference sequence). The ends were cut back, 1 base at V and 6 bases at J, with 3 bases in the middle. The CDR3 totals 10 residues. Written as DNA, the CDR3 is TGCAGTGCTAGAGTTCCTGAAGCTTTCTTT. This gives the protein CSARVPEAFF.

Worth noting for this clonotype: This CDR3 fails to terminate in the conserved phenylalanine or tryptophan, so it likely reflects a read error. The DNA is left out, because the CDR3 cannot be placed on it with certainty; the CDR3 is given as TCRdb lists it. V and J are TRBV7-9 and TRBJ2-7; the table's D gene call, TRBD1, was not cross checked with the DNA. Germline CDR1 is SEHNR and CDR2 is FQNEAQ (reference sequence). From its first to its last residue, the CDR3 has 8 amino acids. CDR3 loop: CASSGAQG.

This chain joins TRBV7-9 and TRBJ1-2; 9 bases map to TRBD1. CDR1 SEHNR and CDR2 FQNEAQ come from the germline V gene (reference sequence). Trimming cost V 5 bases and J 0 bases; bases outside gene matches: 7. The CDR3 consists of 16 residues. The CDR3 is CASSIPGTGTNYGYTF. CDR3 nucleotide sequence: TGTGCCAGCAGCATACCCGGGACAGGGACTAACTATGGCTACACCTTC. Full variable domain (remainder filled in from reference TRBV7-9 and TRBJ1-2): DTGVSQNPRHKITKRGQNVTFRCDPISEHNRLYWYRQTLGQGPEFLTYFQNEAQLEKSRLLSDRFSAERPKGSFSTLEIQRTEQGDSAMYLCASSIPGTGTNYGYTFGSGTRLTVV.

This clonotype was recorded many times. The chain is built from TRBV20-1 and TRBJ1-1; 7 bases map to TRBD1. With 1 base clipped from V and 0 bases from J, the junction kept 5 bases outside the gene matches. The CDR3 has 15 residues. CDR1 DFQATT and CDR2 SNEGSKA come from the germline V gene (reference sequence). The CDR3 nucleotides are TGCAGTGCTAGAGTCCTGGGACAGATGAACACTGAAGCTTTCTTT. Encoded protein: CSARVLGQMNTEAFF.

Many counts were recorded for this clonotype. The chain joins TRBV7-2 to TRBJ2-7, with 8 bases matching TRBD2. Germline V gene data show CDR1 as SGHTA and CDR2 as FQGNSA. Trimming at V came to 1 base and at J to 6 bases, leaving 11 bases not matched to a gene. This CDR3 has 16 amino acids. CDR3 DNA sequence: TGTGCCAGCAGCTTAGATCCATGGACTAGCTCCCGCGAGCAGTACTTC. Its protein is CASSLDPWTSSREQYF.

In the case of this clonotype: The germline gene is not matched at one end of the junction; a read error may be the cause. The J gene is TRBJ1-6, the V gene TRBV5-1, with no clear D. CDR3 size: 16 residues. The germline V gene encodes CDR1 SGHRS and CDR2 YFSETQ. The CDR3 sequence: CASSLGGSERNSPLHF. The CDR3 DNA follows: TGTGCCAGCAGCTTGGGTGGCAGCGAACGTAATTCACCCCTCCACTTT.

V is TRBV9 and J is TRBJ2-3, with D unclear. In germline, CDR1 is SGDLS, CDR2 YYNGEE. The CDR3 spans 12 residues. The V and J ends lost 5 bases and 4 bases respectively, with 8 bases between them. The CDR3 DNA is TGTGCCAGCAGTGGATTGGCAGATACGCAGTATTTT. Encoded protein: CASSGLADTQYF.

This clonotype occurred many times. This chain links TRBV7-2 with TRBJ2-7, with D perhaps TRBD1 or TRBD2 (6 bases each). The CDR3 spans 16 residues. Trimming left V 1 base short and J 0 bases short, with 13 bases between. In germline, CDR1 is SGHTA, CDR2 FQGNSA. The CDR3 DNA reads TGTGCCAGCAGCTTAGGGGGAGGAGGGGGCTCCTACGAGCAGTACTTC. This translates into CASSLGGGGGSYEQYF.

This clonotype was picked up many times. The J gene is TRBJ2-7, the V gene TRBV29-1, with 7 nucleotides matching TRBD1. Losses at the gene ends were 5 bases for V and 3 bases for J; bases not matched to a gene: 13. The CDR3 spans 15 residues. CDR1 is SQVTM and CDR2 is ANQGSEA in the germline V gene. This CDR3 is CSVSWGTDLFYEQYF. The DNA for the CDR3 is TGCAGCGTTAGCTGGGGGACAGACCTCTTCTACGAGCAGTACTTC.

At least ten counts were recorded for this clonotype. This chain connects TRBV29-1 to TRBJ2-2; D might be TRBD1 (6 bases). Germline V gives CDR1 SQVTM, CDR2 ANQGSEA. CDR3 size: 15 residues. V was cut by 3 bases and J by 4 bases, with 15 bases left in between. DNA of the CDR3: TGCAGCGTTGATCACAGGGTCGGTGGCACCGGGGAGCTGTTTTTT. This sequence encodes CSVDHRVGGTGELFF.

As regards this clonotype: Given a much more abundant clone one base away, this may be a read error. The V gene is TRBV14, the J gene TRBJ1-4; D ambiguous. Germline V lookup: CDR1 SGHDN, CDR2 FVKESK. The CDR3 runs 12 residues. The CDR3 coding sequence is TGTGCCAGCAGCCAAGATGACGAAAGACTGTTTTTT. This sequence encodes CASSQDDERLFF.

This clonotype showed up many times. The J gene is TRBJ2-7, the V gene TRBV19; 10 bases are a match to TRBD1. CDR3 length: 13 residues. Germline CDR1 and CDR2: LNHDA and SQIVND (reference sequence). Germline trimming cut 8 bases from V and 4 bases from J; bases unmatched to any gene: 5. This CDR3 is CASQGTGEYEQYF. As DNA, the CDR3 is TGTGCCAGTCAGGGGACAGGGGAGTACGAGCAGTACTTC.

To note about this clonotype: Mismatch with germline at one junction end may stem from a read error. This chain joins TRBV9 and TRBJ2-5; TRBD1 matches 8 bases. This CDR3 is 16 amino acids long. Germline lookup yields CDR1 SGDLS and CDR2 YYNGEE. The CDR3 here is CASSSTGTGRNGTQYF. CDR3 nucleotides: TGCGCCAGCAGCTCCACCGGGACAGGACGAAACGGGACCCAGTACTTC.

V usage is TRBV12-3 or TRBV12-4 and J usage is TRBJ2-2; D not resolved. This CDR3 contains 14 residues. The ends were cut back, 2 bases at V and 6 bases at J, with 10 bases in the middle. CDR3 DNA sequence: TGTGCCAGCAGTTTATGGTTGGCCCCCGGGGAGCTGTTTTTT. This codes for CASSLWLAPGELFF.